Sequencing of this TCR beta chain was carried out in a study of human CD8 memory T cell subsets. Study outcomes and limitations: Both stem-like subsets shared clonotypes with effector memory cells. However, the stem-like memory and precursor exhausted T cell repertoires overlapped with each other only minimally. Chao1-based estimation suggested that stem-like memory T cells exhibit greater diversity than precursor exhausted T cells.

CCR7+ PD-1+ TIGIT+ early memory CD8+ T cells with exhausted-like traits constituted the TPEX cells. The authors isolated the PBMC from buffy coats of healthy donors. Magnetic separation of the negative type served to enrich total CD8+ T cells. A note on this clonotype: Its antigen is not known.

CDR1 and CDR2 from the germline V gene are DFQATT and SNEGSKA (reference sequence). This CDR3 is 20 amino acids long. UMI-labeled 5' RACE was the method by which TCR beta libraries were made. TCRdb re-called the 5' RACE reads, yielding one record per CDR3 amino acid sequence without DNA. Its clone listing holds about 9,000 distinct CDR3 sequences. The chain couples TRBV20-1 to TRBJ2-1; TCRdb selects TRBD2, and the lack of DNA leaves this call unchecked. Sample: CD8+ T cells from PBMCs. This TCR was recovered from a human donor in good health. The CDR3: CSARDLLAGGPESSYNEQFF.